Reported below is one TCR beta chain. This clonotype was counted ten times or more. Its antigen remains undetermined. Germline is not matched at one junction end, which may reflect a read error. These data come from a study of neurological immune-mediated disorders (dated by TCRdb to the late 2010s). In the study overall: Peripheral blood TCR-beta repertoires from HTLV-I-associated myelopathy (HAM/TSP) patients, multiple sclerosis patients and healthy controls were compared by UMI-based sequencing. The approximately 98 TCR-beta libraries included longitudinal samples, technical triplicates and paired sorted CD4+ and CD8+ T-cell subsets alongside PBMC samples. Of the approximately 68 subjects in the cohort, roughly 14 were HAM/TSP patients, 34 were multiple sclerosis patients, and about 20 were healthy controls. Beyond this particular receptor, the publication reports: The highest TCR clonal expansion was observed in HAM/TSP patients, whereas the lowest was observed in MS patients, even when compared with healthy controls. No identical CDR3 amino acid sequences were found to be shared among expanded clones across subjects, suggesting that TCR-beta repertoires were private in all groups.

Including cysteine and phenylalanine, the CDR3 has 13 amino acids. Only the CDR3 region is kept as DNA, spanning 39 bases read in frame from base 1. In the germline V gene (reference sequence), CDR1 corresponds to SEHNR and CDR2 to FQNEAQ. For the sorted-subset TCR libraries, the starting material was about 1 million sorted CD4+ or CD8+ T cells. Peripheral blood was subjected to Ficoll-Hypaque density gradient centrifugation to isolate PBMCs, which were then cryopreserved in liquid nitrogen. Paired sorted CD4+ and CD8+ subsets came from healthy controls, HAM/TSP patients and MS patients. cDNA synthesis used template-switch 5'RACE with a primer carrying a 10-nucleotide random unique molecular identifier tagging each TCR transcript. Each sequencing run produced over 190 million TCR-beta sequences covering 15-18 subjects. The RNeasy kit was used for extraction of total RNA. Using the KAPA Real-time Library Amplification kit, TCR-beta VDJ regions were amplified with primers for the TCR constant region and the 5'RACE anchor. A first PCR added sample indexes and Illumina adaptors, and a second PCR then raised library yield. After purification with Ampure beads, the TCR product of roughly 650 bp was size-selected on a 2% E-gel SizeSelection system. Before pooling, libraries had their quality checked on a Bioanalyzer, their concentration measured with Qubit, and their quantity determined with the Kapa Library Quantification kit. Paired-end 2 x 150 bp sequencing of the libraries was performed on an Illumina HiSeq 2500. To increase sequence diversity, about 25-30% phiX was spiked into each library pool. The paper's processing steps were these. Quality-filtered reads were processed with the UMI-based MiGEC pipeline, and over 75% of raw TCR sequences were removed by the MiGEC pipeline during error correction. VDJ genes were aligned to IMGT germline references, and each clonotype was defined by a unique CDR3 amino acid sequence together with V-J genes. Clonal expansion, Shannon diversity, and CDR3 relatedness (CalcPairwiseDistances, ClusterSamples) were evaluated with VDJtools, and phylogenetic trees were built with CLCbio workbench. A clone was classed as expanded if it had 8 or more unique UMIs, a cutoff based on coefficient-of-variation modelling across technical triplicates. TCRdb reprocessing: public reads trimmed at Q25 with fastp, clones called with MiXCR, in-frame beta chains kept. Entries are consolidated by CDR3 protein sequence, retaining the most common genes and DNA. The V and J calls come from TCRdb's annotation, not from the publication. For this sample the table gives 30,000 to 45,000 distinct CDR3 sequences, of which 9.5% to 13% were detected only once. The ten largest clones add up to 3% to 4.5% of the sample.

The chain joins TRBV7-9 to TRBJ1-1; the D segment cannot be called with confidence. This TCR derives from a woman aged 30 to 39 with HTLV-1-associated myelopathy (HAM/TSP). What was sequenced was CD4+ T cells from blood. The CDR3 protein sequence reads: CASSLVAETGAFF. The DNA reads TGTGCCAGCAGCTTAGTAGCAGAGACTGGAGCTTTCTTT.